This TCR beta chain was identified during a study of vaccination effects on CD4 cells after COVID-19. This CDR3 is built from 13 residues. The V gene end was trimmed by 9 bases and the J gene end by 10 bases; junction bases not matched to a gene: 7. From germline, CDR1 is LNHNV and CDR2 YYDKDF (reference sequence). Turning to this clone: The antigen remains unidentified.

The table came from immunoSEQ multiplex PCR; TCRdb's copy has only in-frame clones and leaves some out. The sample includes tens of thousands of clones, 70% to 85% of them seen just once. Sequencing was preceded by expansion of antigen-specific CD4+ T cells with viral peptide pools in the ViraFEST assay. CD4+ T cells were isolated after less than 12 days of culture. All participants had two doses of either the BNT162b2 or mRNA-1273 vaccine. Two million PBMC were placed in each well, which was supplemented with 10 IU/ml IL-2 and around 9.9 ug/ml peptides. This chain uses TRBV15 with TRBJ1-6; 9 positions agree with TRBD1. This sequence originates from a human donor who received a COVID-19 vaccine. The input for sequencing was CD4+ T cells from PBMCs cultured with HCoV-229E spike peptides, taken after COVID-19 vaccination. The CDR3 here is CATVRTGVSPLHF. In DNA, the CDR3 is TGTGCCACGGTCAGGACAGGGGTATCACCCCTCCACTTT.